The clone carrying this T cell receptor beta chain has a count of ten or more. The target antigen is unknown. TCRdb itself ran the reads through MiXCR, one entry per CDR3 protein. Altogether about 890,000 distinct CDR3 sequences are present, 30% to 40% being singletons, with the ten largest covering roughly an eighth. This record comes from a study of T cell repertoires in cytomegalovirus infection. The overall study: Public TCR beta signatures marked donors with CMV infection and the matching HLA.

Study conclusions and caveats: Clonotypes of TCR beta that were HLA-C-restricted and CMV-specific dominated the ex vivo response.

The CDR3 spans 16 residues. The ends lost 3 bases at V and 3 bases at J; junction bases unmatched: 2. Germline values: CDR1 SGHVS, CDR2 FNYEAQ. This chain joins TRBV7-6 and TRBJ2-2; 12 nucleotides line up with TRBD2. Sequencing used cultured CD8+ T cells from PBMCs, obtained from culture after CMV antigen stimulation. The TCR sequence derives from a human donor in good health (CMV status not recorded). Some clones in this sample may be carry-over from other donors' samples. CDR3 protein: CASSFASGGDTGELFF. Here the CDR3 DNA reads TGTGCCAGCAGCTTCGCTAGCGGGGGGGACACCGGGGAGCTGTTTTTT.